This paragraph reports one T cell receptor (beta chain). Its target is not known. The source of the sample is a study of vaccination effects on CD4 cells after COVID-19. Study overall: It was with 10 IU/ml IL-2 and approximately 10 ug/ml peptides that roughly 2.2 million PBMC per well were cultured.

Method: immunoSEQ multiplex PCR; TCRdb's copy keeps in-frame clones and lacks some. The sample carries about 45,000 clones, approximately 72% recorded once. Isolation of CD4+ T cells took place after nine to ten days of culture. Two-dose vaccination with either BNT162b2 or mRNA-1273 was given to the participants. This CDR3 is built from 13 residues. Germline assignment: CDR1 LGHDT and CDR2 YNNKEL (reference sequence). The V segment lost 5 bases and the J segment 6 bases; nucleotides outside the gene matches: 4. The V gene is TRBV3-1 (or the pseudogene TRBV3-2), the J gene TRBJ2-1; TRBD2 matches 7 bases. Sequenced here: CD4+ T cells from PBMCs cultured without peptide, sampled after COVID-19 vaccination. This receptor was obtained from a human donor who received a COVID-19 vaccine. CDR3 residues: CASSSGGGNEQFF. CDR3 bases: TGTGCCAGCAGCTCGGGAGGTGGCAATGAGCAGTTCTTC.